This TCR beta chain comes out of a study of T cell responses to AZD1222 COVID-19 vaccine. The wider study: Samples with a second dose at about 4 or about 12 weeks were pooled together. Points from the study as a whole: Females outnumbered males among donors, who were mostly white British; clonal diversity was possibly underestimated. Repertoire samples came only from after the peak T cell response.

CDR3 length: 13 amino acids. Looked up from germline, CDR1 is SGHDT and CDR2 is YYEEEE. Trimming pared 0 bases from V and 6 bases from J, leaving 10 bases between. Only in-frame clones appear in the TCRdb table, and some are missing; sequencing was by immunoSEQ multiplex PCR. Of around 120,000 clones listed, around 87% are singletons. This clone was seen a few times. The antigen is unknown. Sequencing was performed on peripheral blood, taken on day 0 of AZD1222 vaccination. The chain links TRBV5-6 to TRBJ2-7, with D possibly being TRBD2 (6 bases). The clonotype comes from an adult in good health. This CDR3 reads CASSLVGSAEQYF. Written as DNA, the CDR3 is TGTGCCAGCAGCTTGGTCGGGAGCGCCGAGCAGTACTTC.